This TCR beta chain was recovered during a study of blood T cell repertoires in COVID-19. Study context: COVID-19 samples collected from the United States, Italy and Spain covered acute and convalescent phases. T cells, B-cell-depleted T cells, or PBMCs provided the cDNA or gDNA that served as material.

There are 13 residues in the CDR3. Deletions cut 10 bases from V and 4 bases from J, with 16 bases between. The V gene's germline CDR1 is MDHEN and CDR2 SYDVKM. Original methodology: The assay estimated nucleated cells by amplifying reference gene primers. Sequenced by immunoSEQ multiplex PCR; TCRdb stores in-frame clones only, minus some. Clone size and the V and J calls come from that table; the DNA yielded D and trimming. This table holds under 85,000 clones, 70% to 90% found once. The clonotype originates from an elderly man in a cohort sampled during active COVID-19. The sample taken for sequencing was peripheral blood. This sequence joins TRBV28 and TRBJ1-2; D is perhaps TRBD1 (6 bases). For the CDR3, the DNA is TGTGCCATACGAATCTCGGACAGCTATGGCTACACCTTC. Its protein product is CAIRISDSYGYTF.